This T cell receptor (beta chain) was captured by sequencing in a study of cytotoxic CD8 clonotypes in ibrutinib-treated CLL. The overall study: Productive templates per sample averaged 255,043; productive rearrangements, some 99,000. Notes on the study in general: Higher circulating CD8+ T-cell counts strongly accompanied higher baseline clonality, above age-matched healthy donors. The study found public clonotypes uncommon, contracting or stable on treatment.

CDR1 GTSNPN and CDR2 SVGIG come from the germline V gene (reference sequence). The CDR3 length is 15 residues. V shed 5 bases, J shed 5 bases, and the junction held 13 bases outside the gene matches. TCRdb keeps only in-frame clones here, not all; method: immunoSEQ multiplex PCR. The sample contains about 140,000 clones, 77% of which appear only once. On this clone itself: The antigen is not known.

The rearrangement links TRBV30 to TRBJ2-5, with 8 positions matching TRBD2. The starting material was PBMCs, obtained after 12 months of ibrutinib treatment. This sequence originates from a human donor with chronic lymphocytic leukemia. The CDR3 region is CAWATSGVIFETQYF. Written as DNA, the CDR3 is TGTGCCTGGGCAACTAGCGGCGTGATTTTCGAGACCCAGTACTTC.